This T cell receptor (beta chain) came from a study of blood T cell repertoires in COVID-19. In the study overall: COVID-19 samples collected from the United States, Italy and Spain covered acute and convalescent phases.

The CDR3 spans 13 residues. Germline V gives CDR1 SGDLS, CDR2 YYNGEE. V was clipped by 1 base and J by 7 bases, with 8 bases between them. Original processing methods: Amplification of reference gene primers was used by the study to estimate nucleated cell counts. Some clones are missing from TCRdb's copy, which holds only in-frame ones; the method was immunoSEQ multiplex PCR. That table gives V, J and clone size, and the DNA gave D and trimming. Among about 34,000 clones listed, 85% were seen once. The genes are TRBV9 and TRBJ2-2; D possibly corresponds to TRBD2 (6 bases). The TCR sequence derives from a human donor with acute or convalescent COVID-19. The donor label of this sample is uncertain. Input material: peripheral blood. In nucleotides, the CDR3 is TGTGCCAGCAGCGTAATTAGCGGCGGGGAGCTGTTTTTT. The encoded protein is CASSVISGGELFF.